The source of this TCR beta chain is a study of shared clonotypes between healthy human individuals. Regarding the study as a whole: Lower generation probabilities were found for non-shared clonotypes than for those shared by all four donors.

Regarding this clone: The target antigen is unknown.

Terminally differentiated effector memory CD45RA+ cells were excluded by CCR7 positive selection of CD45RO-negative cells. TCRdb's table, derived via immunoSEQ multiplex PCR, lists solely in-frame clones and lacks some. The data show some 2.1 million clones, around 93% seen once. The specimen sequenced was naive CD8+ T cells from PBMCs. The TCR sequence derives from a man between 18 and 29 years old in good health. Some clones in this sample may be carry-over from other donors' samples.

Written as DNA, the CDR3 is TGCAGCGTTGGCTCGGGGTATTCCTACGAGCAGTACTTC. This gives the protein CSVGSGYSYEQYF. The V and J genes are TRBV29-1 and TRBJ2-7; D is possibly TRBD2 (5 bases). V lost 4 bases and J lost 1, with 11 bases in between. The CDR3 runs 13 residues. Per the germline V gene, CDR1 is SQVTM and CDR2 is ANQGSEA.